The 5 T cell receptor beta chains below come from one sample, sequenced in a study of blood T cell repertoires in COVID-19. Generated by immunoSEQ multiplex PCR, the TCRdb table keeps only in-frame clones and is missing some. Among 130,000 or so clones, over 75% were seen once, and the ten largest hold 4% to 5%. The sample comprised peripheral blood. These receptors were taken from a woman aged 70-85 years with acute or convalescent COVID-19.

The rearrangement joins TRBV11-2 to TRBJ2-5, with a possible D match to TRBD2 (7 bases). CDR1 is SGHAT and CDR2 is FQNNGV in the germline V gene. Trimming stripped 4 bases from V and 4 bases from J, with 19 bases between. The CDR3 sequence is 16 residues long. The DNA of the CDR3 is TGTGCCAGCAGCTCCCCATGGTGGGCGGGGGCAGAGACCCAGTACTTC. This sequence encodes CASSSPWWAGAETQYF.

The chain recombines TRBV9 with TRBJ2-3; D gene unclear. V lost 4 bases and J 0 bases, leaving 6 bases between the germline ends. Looked up from germline, CDR1 is SGDLS and CDR2 is YYNGEE. The CDR3 totals 13 residues. CDR3 coding DNA: TGTGCCAGCAGCCCCCCTAGCACAGATACGCAGTATTTT. Translating gives CASSPPSTDTQYF.

The genes are TRBV5-5 and TRBJ1-2, with a possible D match to TRBD1 (6 bases). V lost 4 bases, J lost 1 base, and 17 bases lay in between. CDR1 and CDR2 from the germline V gene are SGHKS and YYEKEE (reference sequence). The CDR3 covers 16 residues. The CDR3 coding sequence is TGTGCCAGCAGCCTTGGGACAACGCAAATTAACTATGGCTACACCTTC. Protein product: CASSLGTTQINYGYTF. Full variable domain (missing parts from reference TRBV5-5 and TRBJ1-2): DAGVTQSPTHLIKTRGQQVTLRCSPISGHKSVSWYQQVLGQGPQFIFQYYEKEERGRGNFPDRFSARQFPNYSSELNVNALLLGDSALYLCASSLGTTQINYGYTFGSGTRLTVV.

The genes are TRBV4-2 and TRBJ1-6; TRBD1 aligns across 9 bases. There are 20 residues in the CDR3. From germline, CDR1 is LGHNA and CDR2 YNFKEQ. With V trimmed by 4 bases and J by 0 bases, 13 bases remained unmatched. CDR3 DNA: TGTGCCAGCAGCCCGAGCCCAGGACAGGGGTTCTACTCCTATAATTCACCCCTCCACTTT. It yields the protein CASSPSPGQGFYSYNSPLHF.

The chain has TRBV5-1 and TRBJ1-4, with a possible D match to TRBD1 (5 bases). CDR3 length equals 15 residues. The V end lost 0 bases, the J end lost 7 bases, and 13 bases lay between the germline ends. Germline lookup yields CDR1 SGHRS and CDR2 YFSETQ. The CDR3 loop reads CASSLGGALGEKLFF. The CDR3 nucleotides are TGCGCCAGCAGCTTGGGTGGGGCGCTTGGTGAAAAACTGTTTTTT. The variable domain in full, completed from reference TRBV5-1 and TRBJ1-4, reads KAGVTQTPRYLIKTRGQQVTLSCSPISGHRSVSWYQQTPGQGLQFLFEYFSETQRNKGNFPGRFSGRQFSNSRSEMNVSTLELGDSALYLCASSLGGALGEKLFFGSGTQLSVL.